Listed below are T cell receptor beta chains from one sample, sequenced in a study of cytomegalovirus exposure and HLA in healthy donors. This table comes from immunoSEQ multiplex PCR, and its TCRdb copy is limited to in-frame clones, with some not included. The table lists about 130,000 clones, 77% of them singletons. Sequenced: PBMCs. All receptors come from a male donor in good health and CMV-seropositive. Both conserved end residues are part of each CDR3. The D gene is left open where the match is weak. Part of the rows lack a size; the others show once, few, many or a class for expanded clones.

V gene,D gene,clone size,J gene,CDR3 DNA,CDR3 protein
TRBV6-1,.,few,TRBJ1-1,TGTGCCAGCAGTGTAACTGACACTGAAGCTTTCTTT,CASSVTDTEAFF
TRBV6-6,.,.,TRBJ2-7,TGTGCCAGCAGTTACGACTACTACGAGCAGTACTTC,CASSYDYYEQYF
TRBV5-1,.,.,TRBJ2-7,TGCGCCAGCAGCTTAGACAGAGCCTACGAGCAGTACTTC,CASSLDRAYEQYF
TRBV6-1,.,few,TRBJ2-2,TGTGCCAGCAGTGGATCAGGGTTCCTCGGCGGGGAGCTGTTTTTT,CASSGSGFLGGELFF
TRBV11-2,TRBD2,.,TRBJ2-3,TGTGCCAGCAGCTTTATCGGGCGGGGGGCCGGGGATACGCAGTATTTT,CASSFIGRGAGDTQYF
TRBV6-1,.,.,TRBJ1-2,TGTGCCAGCAGCCCTTCTCCAACAGTCGTCTATGGCTACACCTTC,CASSPSPTVVYGYTF
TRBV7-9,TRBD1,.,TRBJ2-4,TGTGCCAGCAGCTTAGCGGCCGGGACAGAAAACATTCAGTACTTC,CASSLAAGTENIQYF
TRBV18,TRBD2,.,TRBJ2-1,TGTGCCAGCTCACCGACCCTAGCGGGAGGCACCTACAATGAGCAGTTCTTC,CASSPTLAGGTYNEQFF
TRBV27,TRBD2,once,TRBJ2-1,TGTGCCACGGGGACTAGCGGATCCTACAATGAGCAGTTCTTC,CATGTSGSYNEQFF
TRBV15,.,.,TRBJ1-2,TGTGCCACCAGCAGAGATCTGCAGGGGAGTAACTATGGCTACACCTTC,CATSRDLQGSNYGYTF